Listed below are T cell receptor beta chains from one sample, sequenced in a study of T cell clones after liver transplantation. Clones were read by immunoSEQ multiplex PCR, and TCRdb kept only the in-frame ones, dropping some. The sample has under 150,000 clones; 90% are singletons. The material was CD4+ T cells from blood, obtained 12 months after liver transplant. These receptors all come from a human patient who received a liver transplant. Some of the T cells may derive from the graft donor. Both conserved end residues are part of each CDR3. D genes are given only for firm matches. Size is omitted from some rows. Given values are once, few, many or a class for expanded clones.

V gene: TRBV2; J gene: TRBJ1-2; clone size: -; D gene: -; CDR3 protein: CASSESPGGYTF; CDR3 DNA: TGTGCCAGCAGTGAAAGCCCCGGGGGCTACACCTTC
V gene: TRBV6-1; J gene: TRBJ1-1; clone size: -; D gene: TRBD1; CDR3 protein: CASSRGQSTEAFF; CDR3 DNA: TGTGCCAGCAGTCGGGGACAGTCGACAGAAGCTTTCTTT
V gene: TRBV5-1; J gene: TRBJ2-7; clone size: -; D gene: TRBD2; CDR3 protein: CASSLDPSGKTYEQYF; CDR3 DNA: TGCGCCAGCAGCTTGGATCCTAGCGGAAAGACCTACGAGCAGTACTTC
V gene: TRBV7-8; J gene: TRBJ1-3; clone size: -; D gene: TRBD1; CDR3 protein: CASSGRTGSFGNTIYF; CDR3 DNA: TGTGCCAGCAGCGGAAGGACAGGGAGCTTCGGAAACACCATATATTTT
V gene: TRBV10-3; J gene: TRBJ1-5; clone size: -; D gene: -; CDR3 protein: CAISAGTPNQPQHF; CDR3 DNA: TGTGCCATCAGTGCGGGGACACCTAATCAGCCCCAGCATTTT
V gene: TRBV10-2; J gene: TRBJ1-1; clone size: -; D gene: -; CDR3 protein: CASSESRVGNTEAFF; CDR3 DNA: TGCGCCAGCAGTGAGTCCAGGGTTGGGAACACTGAAGCTTTCTTT
V gene: TRBV27; J gene: TRBJ2-3; clone size: -; D gene: TRBD2; CDR3 protein: CASSFPIAGGLPDTQYF; CDR3 DNA: TGTGCCAGCAGTTTCCCGATAGCGGGAGGACTCCCAGATACGCAGTATTTT
V gene: TRBV18; J gene: TRBJ2-1; clone size: -; D gene: -; CDR3 protein: CASSPLVGEQFF; CDR3 DNA: TGTGCCAGCTCACCATTGGTAGGGGAGCAGTTCTTC
V gene: TRBV5-1; J gene: TRBJ2-7; clone size: -; D gene: TRBD1; CDR3 protein: CARNRTGGPRNEQYF; CDR3 DNA: TGCGCCAGAAATCGGACAGGGGGCCCTCGGAACGAGCAGTACTTC
V gene: TRBV7-2; J gene: TRBJ2-3; clone size: once; D gene: TRBD2; CDR3 protein: CASLETSAISTDTQYF; CDR3 DNA: TGTGCCAGTTTGGAGACTAGCGCTATTAGCACAGATACGCAGTATTTT
V gene: TRBV7-3; J gene: TRBJ1-2; clone size: -; D gene: -; CDR3 protein: CASSLGQGDGYTF; CDR3 DNA: TGTGCCAGCAGCTTAGGGCAGGGTGATGGCTACACCTTC
V gene: TRBV11-2; J gene: TRBJ2-3; clone size: once; D gene: -; CDR3 protein: CASSRDPSTDTQYF; CDR3 DNA: TGTGCCAGCAGCCGGGACCCTAGCACAGATACGCAGTATTTT
V gene: TRBV28; J gene: TRBJ2-7; clone size: -; D gene: -; CDR3 protein: CASSLLQGYEQYF; CDR3 DNA: TGTGCCAGCAGTTTATTACAGGGCTACGAGCAGTACTTC
V gene: TRBV7-2; J gene: TRBJ2-1; clone size: -; D gene: TRBD2; CDR3 protein: CASSLGLAGDEQFF; CDR3 DNA: TGTGCCAGCAGCTTAGGCCTAGCGGGAGACGAGCAGTTCTTC
V gene: TRBV14; J gene: TRBJ2-3; clone size: few; D gene: TRBD2; CDR3 protein: CASSQPGTSARDTQYF; CDR3 DNA: TGTGCCAGCAGCCAGCCCGGGACTAGCGCCCGAGATACGCAGTATTTT
V gene: TRBV11-2; J gene: TRBJ1-2; clone size: -; D gene: -; CDR3 protein: CASSLGPSGGGYTF; CDR3 DNA: TGTGCCAGCAGCTTAGGGCCCTCCGGGGGTGGCTACACCTTC
V gene: TRBV7-8; J gene: TRBJ2-2; clone size: -; D gene: -; CDR3 protein: CASSLIAEVVSGELFF; CDR3 DNA: TGTGCCAGCAGCTTAATAGCGGAAGTAGTTTCCGGGGAGCTGTTTTTT
V gene: TRBV13; J gene: TRBJ1-5; clone size: few; D gene: -; CDR3 protein: CASSLRRGGNQPQHF; CDR3 DNA: TGTGCCAGCAGCCTCCGGAGGGGGGGCAATCAGCCCCAGCATTTT
V gene: TRBV5-6; J gene: TRBJ1-2; clone size: -; D gene: TRBD1; CDR3 protein: CASSSIPGQDYGYTF; CDR3 DNA: TGTGCCAGCAGCTCAATACCGGGACAGGACTATGGCTACACCTTC
V gene: TRBV6-6; J gene: TRBJ2-6; clone size: -; D gene: -; CDR3 protein: CASSSPSGAGANVLTF; CDR3 DNA: TGTGCCAGCAGTTCCCCCAGTGGGGCTGGGGCCAACGTCCTGACTTTC
V gene: TRBV14; J gene: TRBJ2-2; clone size: -; D gene: TRBD2; CDR3 protein: CASSQASGKGTGELFF; CDR3 DNA: TGTGCCAGCAGCCAGGCTAGCGGGAAGGGGACCGGGGAGCTGTTTTTT
V gene: TRBV25-1; J gene: TRBJ2-7; clone size: -; D gene: -; CDR3 protein: CASSGPTGEQYF; CDR3 DNA: TGTGCCAGCAGTGGCCCCACGGGTGAGCAGTACTTC
V gene: TRBV6-5; J gene: TRBJ1-4; clone size: once; D gene: -; CDR3 protein: CASSYNIQGWEKLFF; CDR3 DNA: TGTGCCAGCAGTTACAACATACAGGGCTGGGAAAAACTGTTTTTT
V gene: TRBV5-1; J gene: TRBJ2-5; clone size: -; D gene: TRBD2; CDR3 protein: CASRPAGAETQYF; CDR3 DNA: TGCGCCAGCAGGCCAGCGGGAGCAGAGACCCAGTACTTC
V gene: TRBV6-6; J gene: TRBJ1-1; clone size: -; D gene: -; CDR3 protein: CASRDSLNTEAFF; CDR3 DNA: TGTGCCAGCAGGGACAGTTTGAACACTGAAGCTTTCTTT
V gene: TRBV2; J gene: TRBJ2-7; clone size: -; D gene: -; CDR3 protein: CASSVPVVREQYF; CDR3 DNA: TGTGCCAGCAGTGTTCCGGTAGTACGCGAGCAGTACTTC
V gene: TRBV2; J gene: TRBJ2-2; clone size: -; D gene: -; CDR3 protein: CASSVNRDTGELFF; CDR3 DNA: TGTGCCAGCAGTGTGAACCGCGACACCGGGGAGCTGTTTTTT
V gene: TRBV27; J gene: TRBJ2-7; clone size: -; D gene: -; CDR3 protein: CASTSAGGQYEQYF; CDR3 DNA: TGTGCCAGCACCAGCGCCGGCGGACAGTACGAGCAGTACTTC
V gene: TRBV19; J gene: TRBJ1-5; clone size: -; D gene: -; CDR3 protein: CASSIDLSGALGQPQHF; CDR3 DNA: TGTGCCAGTAGTATAGATCTATCAGGGGCGCTAGGGCAGCCCCAGCATTTT
V gene: TRBV27; J gene: TRBJ1-5; clone size: -; D gene: -; CDR3 protein: CASSPGQLLQPQHF; CDR3 DNA: TGTGCCAGCAGTCCCGGACAGTTACTCCAGCCCCAGCATTTT
V gene: TRBV19; J gene: TRBJ2-1; clone size: -; D gene: TRBD2; CDR3 protein: CASSPQGLASNEQFF; CDR3 DNA: TGTGCCAGTAGTCCCCAGGGACTAGCGAGTAATGAGCAGTTCTTC
V gene: TRBV7-3; J gene: TRBJ2-1; clone size: once; D gene: -; CDR3 protein: CASSASSVGEQFF; CDR3 DNA: TGTGCCAGCAGTGCATCTAGCGTCGGGGAGCAGTTCTTC
V gene: TRBV28; J gene: TRBJ2-3; clone size: -; D gene: -; CDR3 protein: CASSYVGNTDTQYF; CDR3 DNA: TGTGCCAGCAGTTATGTAGGGAACACAGATACGCAGTATTTT
V gene: TRBV29-1; J gene: TRBJ2-2; clone size: -; D gene: -; CDR3 protein: CSADNTGELFF; CDR3 DNA: TGCAGCGCGGACAACACCGGGGAGCTGTTTTTT
V gene: TRBV30; J gene: TRBJ2-4; clone size: -; D gene: TRBD2; CDR3 protein: CAWSLPTSGKNIQYF; CDR3 DNA: TGTGCCTGGAGCCTCCCGACTAGCGGCAAAAACATTCAGTACTTC
V gene: TRBV9; J gene: TRBJ2-1; clone size: -; D gene: -; CDR3 protein: CASSSGTSYNEQFF; CDR3 DNA: TGTGCCAGCAGCAGCGGGACATCCTACAATGAGCAGTTCTTC
V gene: TRBV16; J gene: TRBJ1-1; clone size: -; D gene: TRBD1; CDR3 protein: CASSQRPGGNTEAFF; CDR3 DNA: TGTGCCAGCAGCCAAAGGCCAGGGGGTAACACTGAAGCTTTCTTT
V gene: TRBV14; J gene: TRBJ2-7; clone size: -; D gene: TRBD2; CDR3 protein: CASSPRGFAGDYEQYF; CDR3 DNA: TGTGCCAGCAGCCCCCGCGGGTTTGCGGGAGATTACGAGCAGTACTTC
V gene: TRBV18; J gene: TRBJ2-1; clone size: -; D gene: TRBD1; CDR3 protein: CASSPDGQGRWDEQFF; CDR3 DNA: TGTGCCAGCTCACCAGACGGACAGGGGAGGTGGGATGAGCAGTTCTTC
V gene: TRBV7-9; J gene: TRBJ1-5; clone size: few; D gene: -; CDR3 protein: CASSPLGPNQPQHF; CDR3 DNA: TGTGCCAGCAGCCCCCTAGGGCCTAATCAGCCCCAGCATTTT
V gene: TRBV6-6; J gene: TRBJ1-1; clone size: -; D gene: -; CDR3 protein: CASRTDRGMNTEAFF; CDR3 DNA: TGTGCCAGCAGAACGGATAGAGGAATGAACACTGAAGCTTTCTTT
V gene: TRBV11-2; J gene: TRBJ1-2; clone size: -; D gene: -; CDR3 protein: CASRSVGGYTF; CDR3 DNA: TGTGCCAGCAGATCCGTGGGCGGCTACACCTTC
V gene: TRBV7-9; J gene: TRBJ1-1; clone size: -; D gene: -; CDR3 protein: CASSLGQSEAFF; CDR3 DNA: TGTGCCAGCAGCTTAGGCCAGAGTGAAGCTTTCTTT
V gene: TRBV12-5; J gene: TRBJ2-5; clone size: -; D gene: -; CDR3 protein: CASGFPVGTQYF; CDR3 DNA: TGTGCTAGTGGTTTTCCGGTGGGGACCCAGTACTTC